This is a list of T cell receptor beta chains from one sample in a study of blood T cell repertoires in COVID-19. Some clones are missing from TCRdb's copy, which holds only in-frame ones; the method was immunoSEQ multiplex PCR. Seen here are roughly 200,000 clones, approximately 83% observed once, and the top ten hold over 1.5%. Sequenced material: peripheral blood. These TCRs come from a human donor in a cohort sampled during active COVID-19. Both conserved end residues are part of each CDR3. A D gene is named only where the DNA matches it firmly. Only part of the rows carry a size: once, few, many, or a class if the clone is expanded.

clone_size d_call cdr3_length j_call v_call cdr3_nt cdr3_aa
NA NA 10 TRBJ2-7 TRBV7-3 TGTGCCAGCAGCCCCTCGGAGCAGTACTTC CASSPSEQYF
once NA 13 TRBJ2-7 TRBV28 TGTGCCAGCAGCGGAAGACTGACCTACGAGCAGTACTTC CASSGRLTYEQYF
NA NA 16 TRBJ2-6 TRBV29-1 TGCAGCGTTGAAGTCCCGGACATCTCTGGGGCCAACGTCCTGACTTTC CSVEVPDISGANVLTF
NA NA 12 TRBJ2-7 TRBV3-1/TRBV3-2 TGTGCCAGCAGCCAGGGAGTTAGTGAGCAGTACTTC CASSQGVSEQYF
NA NA 13 TRBJ1-1 TRBV5-1 TGCGCCAGCAGCCCTGAGGGAAACACTGAAGCTTTCTTT CASSPEGNTEAFF
once TRBD1 13 TRBJ1-2 TRBV20-1 TGCAGTGCTAGTCTCCCGACAGGGGATGGCTACACCTTC CSASLPTGDGYTF
NA TRBD1 15 TRBJ2-7 TRBV19 TGTGCCAGTAGTTTTAGTTTCGGGACAGACTACGAGCAGTACTTC CASSFSFGTDYEQYF
once TRBD1 17 TRBJ1-3 TRBV7-8 TGTGCCAGCAGCTTAGGGGATTGGGGTCAGGGGGCCAACACCATATATTTT CASSLGDWGQGANTIYF
once TRBD1 15 TRBJ2-3 TRBV6-5 TGTGCCAGCAGTTCGGGACAGACCAGCACAGATACGCAGTATTTT CASSSGQTSTDTQYF
once TRBD2 18 TRBJ2-3 TRBV6-2/TRBV6-3 TGTGCCAGCAGTTACATTTGGGACACTAGCGGGGGGACGGATACGCAGTATTTT CASSYIWDTSGGTDTQYF
NA NA 16 TRBJ1-4 TRBV5-6 TGTGCCAGCAGCTCCTTTTTAAGCCTGGCTAATGAAAAACTGTTTTTT CASSSFLSLANEKLFF
NA NA 14 TRBJ1-3 TRBV4-2 TGTGCCAGCACCTTTGGGGGGTCTGGAAACACCATATATTTT CASTFGGSGNTIYF
once TRBD2 15 TRBJ2-3 TRBV28 TGTGCCAGCAGACTAGCGGGAGGCAGGGCAGATACGCAGTATTTT CASRLAGGRADTQYF
NA TRBD2 15 TRBJ2-7 TRBV5-6 TGTGCCAGCAGCTGGACTAGCGGGAGCTCCTACGAGCAGTACTTC CASSWTSGSSYEQYF
NA NA 13 TRBJ1-2 TRBV28 TGTGCCAGCAGTTTAAGTCAGAACTATGGCTACACCTTC CASSLSQNYGYTF
once NA 12 TRBJ2-1 TRBV27 TGTGCCAGCAAGCACGGGTACAATGAGCAGTTCTTC CASKHGYNEQFF
few TRBD1 15 TRBJ2-7 TRBV6-2/TRBV6-3 TGTGCCAGCAGTTACAGCACAGGGGGTGGCTACGAGCAGTACTTC CASSYSTGGGYEQYF
NA TRBD1 15 TRBJ1-5 TRBV6-5 TGTGCCAGCAGTTACGGCGGGACAGGCAATCAGCCCCAGCATTTT CASSYGGTGNQPQHF
once NA 13 TRBJ1-5 TRBV7-9 TGTGCCAGCAGCTTAGAAGCTAGACAGCCCCAGCATTTT CASSLEARQPQHF
NA TRBD1 17 TRBJ1-1 TRBV10-2 TGCGCCAGCATTCATTCCGGGACAGCACTGATGAACACTGAAGCTTTCTTT CASIHSGTALMNTEAFF
NA NA 15 TRBJ1-5 TRBV15 TGTGCCACCAGCACCTCGCAGGGCAGAGATCAGCCCCAGCATTTT CATSTSQGRDQPQHF
NA TRBD1 13 TRBJ2-7 TRBV7-9 TGTGCCAGCCGGCCGGGACAGACCTACGAGCAGTACTTC CASRPGQTYEQYF
few TRBD1 13 TRBJ1-5 TRBV20-1 TGCAGTGCTAGTCCCCAGGGGGATCAGCCCCAGCATTTT CSASPQGDQPQHF
NA TRBD1 14 TRBJ1-1 TRBV6-5 TGTGCCAGCAGTACAGAGGGGGCGGACACTGAAGCTTTCTTT CASSTEGADTEAFF
NA TRBD1 13 TRBJ1-6 TRBV27 TGTGCCAGCAGGGGACAGGGTAATTCACCCCTCCACTTT CASRGQGNSPLHF
once NA 13 TRBJ1-6 TRBV4-3 TGCGCCAGCAGCCAAGACCGAGTATCACCCCTCCACTTT CASSQDRVSPLHF
NA NA 14 TRBJ2-7 TRBV9 TGTGCCAGCAGCGTTACGACGGGTTCCTACGAGCAGTACTTC CASSVTTGSYEQYF
few NA 11 TRBJ2-1 TRBV11-2 TGTGCCAGCAAGTCGAGCAATGAGCAGTTCTTC CASKSSNEQFF
NA TRBD1 16 TRBJ1-4 TRBV5-5 TGTGCCAGCAGCCCTGGACAGGGGGCGCAGAGTGAAAAACTGTTTTTT CASSPGQGAQSEKLFF
NA TRBD2 16 TRBJ2-7 TRBV27 TGTGCCAGCAGTTTGTCCCATAGCGGGATTGGGAACGAGCAGTACTTC CASSLSHSGIGNEQYF
NA NA 15 TRBJ2-7 TRBV18 TGTGCCAGCTCACCACCGGGGCGCAGCTACTACAAGCAGTACTTC CASSPPGRSYYKQYF
NA NA 13 TRBJ2-7 TRBV10-1 TGCGCCAGCAGCGGGCAGGGGAAACGCGAGCAGTACTTC CASSGQGKREQYF
NA TRBD2 17 TRBJ2-7 TRBV7-6 TGTGCCAGCAGCTTCGAGACTAGCGGGGGCCTCTCCTACGAGCAGTACTTC CASSFETSGGLSYEQYF
NA NA 14 TRBJ2-1 TRBV5-1 TGCGCCAGCAGCTTGGGTTCGGGGGTGGATGAGCAGTTCTTC CASSLGSGVDEQFF
NA NA 14 TRBJ2-1 TRBV11-3 TGTGCCAGCAGCTTAGGGCTAGCGACGAATGAGCAGTTCTTC CASSLGLATNEQFF
NA NA 13 TRBJ2-7 TRBV5-1 TGCGCCAGCGGGGGGACGGGCTCCTACGAGCAGTACTTC CASGGTGSYEQYF
NA NA 15 TRBJ1-4 TRBV7-8 TGTGCCAGCAGCTTAGTCCTCGGTAGAGGTGAAAAACTGTTTTTT CASSLVLGRGEKLFF
once NA 14 TRBJ1-1 TRBV27 TGTGCCAGCAGTCCTCCCTTGCGAGACACTGAAGCTTTCTTT CASSPPLRDTEAFF
NA TRBD2 18 TRBJ2-5 TRBV7-8 TGTGCCAGCAGCTTAGCGGATGGTTCGGCGGGGGGGCTGAAAGGCCAGTACTTC CASSLADGSAGGLKGQYF
NA NA 16 TRBJ1-1 TRBV6-6 TGTGCCAGCAGTTACTCGATCCCAGGGGAGGGAACAGAAGCTTTCTTT CASSYSIPGEGTEAFF
NA TRBD2 19 TRBJ2-7 TRBV24-1 TGTGCCACCAGTGACGCCACCCCCGGGACTAGCGGGTCTGCCTACGAGCAGTACTTC CATSDATPGTSGSAYEQYF
many NA 14 TRBJ1-6 TRBV6-2/TRBV6-3 TGTGCCAGCAGCCTACAGGGAGTCAATTCACCCCTCCACTTT CASSLQGVNSPLHF
NA NA 16 TRBJ2-5 TRBV4-3 TGCGCCAGCAGCCAAGATCTCCGCAGTGCCCAAGAGACCCAGTACTTC CASSQDLRSAQETQYF
NA NA 12 TRBJ2-3 TRBV28 TGTGCCAGTACGAAGGGGACAGATACGCAGTATTTT CASTKGTDTQYF
once TRBD1 13 TRBJ1-1 TRBV7-3 TGTGCCAGCGCAGGACAGGCGGGCACTGAAGCTTTCTTT CASAGQAGTEAFF
NA NA 14 TRBJ2-2 TRBV10-1 TGCGCCAGCAGTGACCTCAGGGGACCCGGGGAGCTGTTTTTT CASSDLRGPGELFF
NA TRBD1 14 TRBJ1-2 TRBV19 TGTGCCAGTAGTTACGACAGGGGCCGCTATGGCTACACCTTC CASSYDRGRYGYTF
NA TRBD2 14 TRBJ2-1 TRBV20-1 TGCAGTGCTAGTCTAGCGGGCCCCTACAATGAGCAGTTCTTC CSASLAGPYNEQFF
NA NA 15 TRBJ1-1 TRBV27 TGTGCCAGCAGTTTATATGGGGGGGTGTACACTGAAGCTTTCTTT CASSLYGGVYTEAFF
NA NA 13 TRBJ1-2 TRBV27 TGTGCCAGCAGTCCCATCGGGGACTATGGCTACACCTTC CASSPIGDYGYTF
few NA 14 TRBJ2-7 TRBV11-3 TGTGCCAGCAGCCCTCGGGACAACCCCTACGAGCAGTACTTC CASSPRDNPYEQYF
NA NA 12 TRBJ2-7 TRBV2 TGTGCCAGCAGTACGAGCTCCTACGAGCAGTACTTC CASSTSSYEQYF
NA NA 14 TRBJ1-6 TRBV6-5 TGTGCCAGCAGAGTCTACTCCTATAATTCACCCCTCCACTTT CASRVYSYNSPLHF
few TRBD2 14 TRBJ2-5 TRBV6-5 TGTGCCAGCATGAGACTAGCGGGGGCCGAGACCCAGTACTTC CASMRLAGAETQYF